The 23 T cell receptor beta chains below all came from one sample that was sequenced in a study of technical replicates of blood from several donors. Produced via immunoSEQ multiplex PCR; TCRdb's table is partial and in-frame only. The sample records 75,000 to 95,000 clones, 80% to 95% being singletons. The specimen sequenced was T cells isolated from PBMCs. These receptors all stem from a human donor in good health.

This rearrangement joins TRBV7-9 to TRBJ1-1, with 7 bases aligning to TRBD1. Trimming at V came to 0 bases and at J to 3 bases, leaving 7 bases not matched to a gene. Germline V CDR1 and CDR2: SEHNR, FQNEAQ (reference sequence). The CDR3 has 16 residues. CDR3 region: CASSLADREFDTEAFF. CDR3 nucleotide sequence: TGTGCCAGCAGCTTAGCAGACAGGGAGTTTGACACTGAAGCTTTCTTT.

This sequence joins TRBV19 and TRBJ2-1, with 7 bases aligning to TRBD1. V trimming: 4 bases; J trimming: 5 bases; junction bases outside the gene matches: 11. CDR1 and CDR2 from the germline V gene are LNHDA and SQIVND (reference sequence). The CDR3 runs to 16 residues. The CDR3 region is CASSTGRQGRDNEQFF. The CDR3 bases are TGTGCCAGTAGTACGGGGAGACAGGGAAGAGACAATGAGCAGTTCTTC. The complete variable domain, with remaining parts taken from reference TRBV19 and TRBJ2-1, reads DGGITQSPKYLFRKEGQNVTLSCEQNLNHDAMYWYRQDPGQGLRLIYYSQIVNDFQKGDIAEGYSVSREKKESFPLTVTSAQKNPTAFYLCASSTGRQGRDNEQFFGPGTRLTVL.

This clone showed up just a few times. The J gene is TRBJ2-2, the V gene TRBV2; 9 positions agree with TRBD2. The trim removed 8 bases at V and 1 base at J, leaving 2 bases unmatched. The germline V gene has CDR1 SNHLY and CDR2 FYNNEI. The CDR3 covers 14 residues. The CDR3: CASRLAVNTGELFF. CDR3 coding DNA: TGTGCCAGCCGACTAGCGGTGAACACCGGGGAGCTGTTTTTT.

The chain recombines TRBV19 with TRBJ1-6, with D tentatively TRBD1 (6 bases). V lost 7 bases, J lost 13 bases, and 35 bases lay in between. The germline V gene encodes CDR1 LNHDA and CDR2 SQIVND (reference sequence). The CDR3 loop spans 19 amino acids. The DNA of the CDR3 is TGTGCCAGTATCAGACTCAGGTCCAGCCCTCCTCCGGACAGTGACCCCCTCCACTTT. Translation: CASIRLRSSPPPDSDPLHF.

The genes are TRBV5-6 and TRBJ2-7, with 9 bases matching TRBD2. Losses at the gene ends were 4 bases for V and 1 base for J; bases not matched to a gene: 6. Germline V gene sequence: CDR1 SGHDT, CDR2 YYEEEE. This CDR3 comprises 15 residues. The CDR3 protein is CASSESTSGSYEQYF. For the CDR3, the DNA is TGTGCCAGCAGCGAATCGACTAGCGGATCCTACGAGCAGTACTTC.

V is TRBV19 and J is TRBJ1-6; TRBD1 aligns across 10 bases. The CDR3 extends over 13 amino acids. Per germline, CDR1 LNHDA and CDR2 SQIVND (reference sequence). V lost 11 bases and J lost 10; bases outside the gene matches: 8. The CDR3 sequence is CASRDRGFSPLHF. CDR3 nucleotides: TGTGCCTCCCGGGACAGGGGATTCTCACCCCTCCACTTT.

This clone was detected a few times. This CDR3 is also generated by other DNA sequences in the sample. The gene calls are TRBV7-9 and TRBJ1-1; D might be TRBD1 (5 bases). V lost 5 bases and J lost 0, with 7 bases in between. CDR3 size: 13 residues. CDR1 and CDR2 (germline): SEHNR, FQNEAQ (reference sequence). The CDR3 region has the DNA TGTGCCAGCAGCCCGACAGTGAACACTGAAGCTTTCTTT. Translating it yields CASSPTVNTEAFF.

V usage is TRBV30 and J usage is TRBJ1-6; D gene unclear. The CDR3 runs to 14 residues. Germline V gives CDR1 GTSNPN, CDR2 SVGIG (reference sequence). V dropped 1 base and J dropped 10 bases, with 14 bases sitting between them. CDR3 protein: CAWSAVTRQSPLHF. The CDR3 nucleotides read TGTGCCTGGAGTGCAGTAACGCGACAATCACCCCTCCACTTT.

The chain carries TRBV5-1 and TRBJ1-1; D possibly corresponds to TRBD1 (6 bases). The germline V and J ends were trimmed by 4 bases and 2 bases, with 9 bases remaining between them. Germline-derived CDR1 and CDR2 are SGHRS and YFSETQ. This CDR3 is built from 13 residues. CDR3 in amino acids: CASSAGTNTEAFF. DNA of the CDR3: TGCGCCAGCAGCGCCGGGACAAACACTGAAGCTTTCTTT.

V and J are TRBV5-4 and TRBJ2-7; 11 bases map to TRBD2. CDR3 length: 15 residues. V lost 5 bases, J lost 0 bases, and 4 bases stayed unmatched. Germline loops: CDR1 SGHNT, CDR2 YYREEE (reference sequence). CDR3 residues: CASSTSGSSSYEQYF. The CDR3 DNA sequence: TGTGCCAGCAGTACTAGCGGGAGCAGCTCCTACGAGCAGTACTTC.

The J gene is TRBJ2-7, the V gene TRBV4-2, with D tentatively TRBD2 (6 bases). The CDR3 loop spans 18 amino acids. Trimming left V 1 base short and J 2 bases short, with 21 bases between. CDR1 and CDR2 (germline): LGHNA, YNFKEQ. In DNA, the CDR3 is TGTGCCAGCAGCCAAGGGGTAGGAGGGGCTAAGGGGCCCTACGAGCAGTACTTC. This sequence encodes CASSQGVGGAKGPYEQYF.

This rearrangement joins TRBV10-1 to TRBJ2-3; D is possibly TRBD2 (6 bases). The germline gives CDR1 WNHNN, CDR2 SYGVQD (reference sequence). V lost 5 bases to trimming and J lost 4 bases, with 10 bases between them. This CDR3 comprises 13 residues. This chain's CDR3 is CASSWGDADTQYF. The CDR3 DNA reads TGCGCCAGCAGTTGGGGGGACGCAGATACGCAGTATTTT.

The V gene is TRBV27, the J gene TRBJ1-2, with TRBD1 matching 7 bases. The length of the CDR3 is 15 residues. The ends lost 3 bases at V and 7 bases at J; junction bases unmatched: 11. The germline V gene encodes CDR1 MNHEY and CDR2 SMNVEV (reference sequence). The DNA for the CDR3 is TGTGCCAGCAGTTTCGTGTCAGGGGGGAGGTCTGGCTACACCTTC. Its protein is CASSFVSGGRSGYTF.

V is TRBV7-3 and J is TRBJ1-1; D remains ambiguous. Germline CDR1 reads SGHTA; CDR2 reads FQGTGA. V lost 1 base to trimming and J lost 7 bases, with 10 bases between them. The CDR3 runs 13 residues. The CDR3 DNA sequence: TGTGCCAGCAGCTTAATCGGTCGGAGTGAAGCTTTCTTT. Its protein is CASSLIGRSEAFF.

V gene TRBV2 combines with J gene TRBJ2-5; TRBD2 matches at 13 bases. Germline CDR1 and CDR2: SNHLY and FYNNEI. Trimming cost V 9 bases and J 3 bases; bases outside gene matches: 1. CDR3 size: 13 residues. The CDR3 coding sequence is TGTGCCAGAGGGACTAGCGGGGAAGAGACCCAGTACTTC. Translation gives CARGTSGEETQYF.

This sequence joins TRBV28 and TRBJ2-7; weak D call: TRBD1 (9 bases). The germline V gene encodes CDR1 MDHEN and CDR2 SYDVKM. The V end was cut by 4 bases, the J end by 7 bases, with 20 bases between. The CDR3 extends over 15 amino acids. CDR3 sequence reads: CASSSRGGQGIEQYF. In nucleotides, the CDR3 is TGTGCCAGCAGTTCACGGGGGGGACAGGGAATTGAGCAGTACTTC. Full variable domain (outside the CDR3, taken from reference TRBV28 and TRBJ2-7): DVKVTQSSRYLVKRTGEKVFLECVQDMDHENMFWYRQDPGLGLRLIYFSYDVKMKEKGDIPEGYSVSREKKERFSLILESASTNQTSMYLCASSSRGGQGIEQYFGPGTRLTVT.

V and J are TRBV2 and TRBJ2-1; D is possibly TRBD2 (5 bases). Germline V gives CDR1 SNHLY, CDR2 FYNNEI. The CDR3 runs 16 residues. With 6 bases removed from V and 0 bases from J, the gap between germline ends came to 15 bases. Here the CDR3 DNA reads TGTGCCAGCAGCCAGTCTCGGGGAAGCTCCTACAATGAGCAGTTCTTC. Translation: CASSQSRGSSYNEQFF.

The CDR3 bases are TGCGCCAGCAGCCCCCAAGCGCTAGCGGGGCGGGCAGATACGCAGTATTTT. This encodes CASSPQALAGRADTQYF. The chain is built from TRBV4-1 and TRBJ2-3; TRBD2 matches 9 bases. The CDR3 has 17 amino acids. Trimming took 4 bases from V and 4 from J; bases not matched to a gene: 12. Germline V lookup: CDR1 MGHRA, CDR2 YSYEKL.

The chain has TRBV6-4 and TRBJ2-7, with D possibly being TRBD2 (5 bases). With 11 bases removed from V and 2 bases from J, the gap between germline ends came to 13 bases. The CDR3 extends over 12 amino acids. Per the germline V gene, CDR1 is MRHNA and CDR2 is SNTAGT. DNA of the CDR3: TGTGCCTTCCATTTGGGAGCCTACGAGCAGTACTTC. Amino acids: CAFHLGAYEQYF.

The chain is built from TRBV7-9 and TRBJ2-7; 7 bases agree with TRBD1. This CDR3 has 16 amino acids. The V segment lost 6 bases and the J segment 9 bases; nucleotides outside the gene matches: 20. CDR1 is SEHNR and CDR2 is FQNEAQ in the germline V gene (reference sequence). CDR3: CASRSFLDRPTTRQYF. The CDR3, as DNA: TGTGCCAGCAGATCCTTTTTGGACAGGCCAACTACGAGGCAGTACTTC.

V is TRBV11-3 and J is TRBJ2-7; a possible D gene is TRBD2 (5 bases). The CDR3 is 15 residues long. The V end lost 5 bases, the J end lost 5 bases, and 19 bases lay between the germline ends. CDR1 and CDR2 from the germline V gene are SGHNT and YENEEA. The CDR3 sequence is CASSPSGGWLHEQYF. The CDR3 coding sequence is TGTGCCAGCAGCCCATCCGGAGGTTGGCTCCACGAGCAGTACTTC.

The CDR3, as DNA: TGTGCCAGCAGCCCGGGACACGGATCGACTGGGGCCAACGTCCTGACTTTC. It is translated as CASSPGHGSTGANVLTF. The rearrangement joins TRBV11-2 to TRBJ2-6; D perhaps matches TRBD1 (6 bases). The CDR3 runs 17 residues. V shed 5 bases and J shed 2 bases, with 16 bases lying between them. Germline V gene sequence: CDR1 SGHAT, CDR2 FQNNGV.

V and J are TRBV25-1 and TRBJ1-5; no firm D call. Germline CDR1 reads MGHDK; CDR2 reads SYGVNS. This CDR3 has 13 amino acids. V lost 4 bases to trimming and J lost 3 bases, with 7 bases between them. The CDR3 nucleotides read TGTGCCAGCAGTGCTGGGCTCAATCAGCCCCAGCATTTT. Encoded protein: CASSAGLNQPQHF. Complete variable domain (other parts from reference TRBV25-1 and TRBJ1-5): EADIYQTPRYLVIGTGKKITLECSQTMGHDKMYWYQQDPGMELHLIHYSYGVNSTEKGDLSSESTVSRIRTEHFPLTLESARPSHTSQYLCASSAGLNQPQHFGDGTRLSIL.